This T cell receptor beta chain was obtained from a study of long-term antiretroviral therapy in people with HIV. CDR3 length: 18 residues. CDR1 is MGHRA, CDR2 YSYEKL, per germline. The ends were cut back, 5 bases at V and 0 bases at J, with 20 bases in the middle. Treatment for every participant with HIV took place in the United States. Details on this clone: As yet, its antigen is unknown.

Running of the v3.0 immunoSEQ assay took place at survey level. Researchers set sequencing to target roughly 35,000-55,000 T-cell genomes per sample. Method: immunoSEQ multiplex PCR; TCRdb's copy keeps in-frame clones and lacks some. The profile covers about 50,000 clones, with about 86% appearing a single time and roughly 3% taken by the ten largest. General study findings and limits: HIV repertoires covered narrower CDR3 length ranges than controls did. Post-ART diversity increased but stayed below transplant donor controls.

Here the sequenced sample was unsorted PBMCs, taken 0.8 years after starting antiretroviral therapy. V gene TRBV4-1 combines with J gene TRBJ1-3; tentatively, D is TRBD1 (5 bases). This TCR was recovered from a woman between 18 and 29 years old with HIV. The CDR3 coding sequence is TGCGCCAGCAGCGGTCCCGGGGGGTCTAATGCCTCTGGAAACACCATATATTTT. Protein product: CASSGPGGSNASGNTIYF.